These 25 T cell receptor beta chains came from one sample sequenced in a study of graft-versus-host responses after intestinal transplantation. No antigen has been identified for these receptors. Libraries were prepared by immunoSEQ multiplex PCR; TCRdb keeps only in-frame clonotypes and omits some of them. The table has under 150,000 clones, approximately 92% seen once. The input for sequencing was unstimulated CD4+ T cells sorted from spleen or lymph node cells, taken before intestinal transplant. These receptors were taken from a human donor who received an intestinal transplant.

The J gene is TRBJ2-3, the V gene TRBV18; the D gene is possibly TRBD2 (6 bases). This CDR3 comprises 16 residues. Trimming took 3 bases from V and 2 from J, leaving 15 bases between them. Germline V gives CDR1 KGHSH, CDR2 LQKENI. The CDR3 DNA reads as TGTGCCAGCTCACCCTCGTCAGGCGGGAACACAGATACGCAGTATTTT. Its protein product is CASSPSSGGNTDTQYF. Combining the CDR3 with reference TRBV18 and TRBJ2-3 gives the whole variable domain NAGVMQNPRHLVRRRGQEARLRCSPMKGHSHVYWYRQLPEEGLKFMVYLQKENIIDESGMPKERFSAEFPKEGPSILRIQQVVRGDSAAYFCASSPSSGGNTDTQYFGPGTRLTVL.

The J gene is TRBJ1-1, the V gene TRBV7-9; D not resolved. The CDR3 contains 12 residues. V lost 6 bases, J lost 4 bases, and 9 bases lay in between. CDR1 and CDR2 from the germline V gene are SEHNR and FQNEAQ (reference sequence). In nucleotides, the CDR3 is TGTGCCAGCAGTTTTATTGGCACTGAAGCTTTCTTT. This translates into CASSFIGTEAFF.

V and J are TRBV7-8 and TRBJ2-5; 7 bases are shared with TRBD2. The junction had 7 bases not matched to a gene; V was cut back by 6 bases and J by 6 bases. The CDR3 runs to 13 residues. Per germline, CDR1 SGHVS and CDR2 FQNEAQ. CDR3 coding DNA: TGTGCCAGCAGTCAAGGGAGGGGACAGACCCAGTACTTC. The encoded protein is CASSQGRGQTQYF.

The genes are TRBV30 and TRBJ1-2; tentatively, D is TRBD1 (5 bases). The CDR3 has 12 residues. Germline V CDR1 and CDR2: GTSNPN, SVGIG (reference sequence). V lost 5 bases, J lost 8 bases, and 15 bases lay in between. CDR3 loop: CAWALGPRGYTF. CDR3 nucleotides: TGTGCCTGGGCCCTGGGACCGAGAGGCTACACCTTC.

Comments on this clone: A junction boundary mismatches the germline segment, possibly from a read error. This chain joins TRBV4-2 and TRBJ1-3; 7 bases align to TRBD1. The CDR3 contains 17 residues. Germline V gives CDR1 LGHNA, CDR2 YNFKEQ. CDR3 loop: CASSQDLEGATGNMRHF. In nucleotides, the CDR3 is TGTGCCAGCAGCCAAGATCTTGAGGGGGCGACGGGAAACATGAGACATTTT.

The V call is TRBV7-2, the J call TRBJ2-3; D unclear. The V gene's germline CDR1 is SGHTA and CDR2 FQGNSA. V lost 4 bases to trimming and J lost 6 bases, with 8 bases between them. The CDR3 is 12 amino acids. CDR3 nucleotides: TGTGCCAGCAGCTCCCCTTTGGATACGCAGTATTTT. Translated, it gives CASSSPLDTQYF.

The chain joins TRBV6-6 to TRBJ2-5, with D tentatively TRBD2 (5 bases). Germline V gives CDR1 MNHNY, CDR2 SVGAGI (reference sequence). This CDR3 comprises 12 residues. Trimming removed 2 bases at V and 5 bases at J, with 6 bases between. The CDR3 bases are TGTGCCAGCAGTTACAGGGAGGAGACCCAGTACTTC. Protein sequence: CASSYREETQYF.

In DNA form, the CDR3 reads TGTGCCAGCAGCTTAGTAGGATCTAGCGGGGGGTTTGGGGATGAGCAGTTCTTC. Its translation is CASSLVGSSGGFGDEQFF. V is TRBV7-3 and J is TRBJ2-1; 11 bases align to TRBD2. CDR3 size: 18 residues. J lost 8 bases, V lost 2 bases, and 14 bases had no gene match. Germline lookup yields CDR1 SGHTA and CDR2 FQGTGA.

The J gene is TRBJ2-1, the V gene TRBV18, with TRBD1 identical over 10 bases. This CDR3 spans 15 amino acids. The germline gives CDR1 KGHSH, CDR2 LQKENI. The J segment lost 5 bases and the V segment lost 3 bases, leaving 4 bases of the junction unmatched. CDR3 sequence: CASSPGTGVHNEQFF. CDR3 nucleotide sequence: TGTGCCAGCTCACCCGGGACAGGGGTCCACAATGAGCAGTTCTTC. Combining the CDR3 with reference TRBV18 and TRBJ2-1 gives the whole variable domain NAGVMQNPRHLVRRRGQEARLRCSPMKGHSHVYWYRQLPEEGLKFMVYLQKENIIDESGMPKERFSAEFPKEGPSILRIQQVVRGDSAAYFCASSPGTGVHNEQFFGPGTRLTVL.

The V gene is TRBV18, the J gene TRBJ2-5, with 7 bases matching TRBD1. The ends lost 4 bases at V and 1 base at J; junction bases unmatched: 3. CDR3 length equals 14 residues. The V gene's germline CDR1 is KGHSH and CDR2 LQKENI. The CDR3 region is CASSQGAVQETQYF. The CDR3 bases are TGTGCCAGCTCACAGGGGGCCGTCCAAGAGACCCAGTACTTC.

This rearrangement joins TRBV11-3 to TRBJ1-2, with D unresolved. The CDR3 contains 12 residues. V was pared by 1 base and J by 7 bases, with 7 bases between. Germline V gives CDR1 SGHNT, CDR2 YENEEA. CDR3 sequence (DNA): TGTGCCAGCAGCTTAGCCGGGCTTGGCTACACCTTC. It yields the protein CASSLAGLGYTF.

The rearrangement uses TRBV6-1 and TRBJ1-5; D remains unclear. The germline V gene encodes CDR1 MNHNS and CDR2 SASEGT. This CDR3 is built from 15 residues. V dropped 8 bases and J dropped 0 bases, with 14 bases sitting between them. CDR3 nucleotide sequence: TGTGCCAGCGTCGGGTCCCACAATAGCAATCAGCCCCAGCATTTT. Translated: CASVGSHNSNQPQHF.

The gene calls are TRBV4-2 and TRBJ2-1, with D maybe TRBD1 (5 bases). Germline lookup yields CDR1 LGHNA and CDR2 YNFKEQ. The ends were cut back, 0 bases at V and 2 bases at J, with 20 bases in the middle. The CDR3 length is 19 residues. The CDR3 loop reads CASSQESTIWGLTYNEQFF. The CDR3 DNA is TGTGCCAGCAGCCAAGAGAGTACTATTTGGGGCCTAACCTACAATGAGCAGTTCTTC.

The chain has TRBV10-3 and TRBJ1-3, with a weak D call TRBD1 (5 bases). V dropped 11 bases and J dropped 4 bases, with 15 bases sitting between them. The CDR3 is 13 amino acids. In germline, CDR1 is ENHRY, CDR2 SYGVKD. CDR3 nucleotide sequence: TGTGCCTTAAGCCGGGACGGGGGAAACACCATATATTTT. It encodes CALSRDGGNTIYF.

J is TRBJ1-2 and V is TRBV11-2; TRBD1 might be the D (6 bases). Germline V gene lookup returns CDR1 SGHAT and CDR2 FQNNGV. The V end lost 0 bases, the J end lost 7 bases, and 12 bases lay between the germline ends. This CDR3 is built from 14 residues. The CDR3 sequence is CASSLEQGLGGYTF. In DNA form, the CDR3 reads TGTGCCAGCAGCTTAGAACAGGGTCTCGGTGGCTACACCTTC.

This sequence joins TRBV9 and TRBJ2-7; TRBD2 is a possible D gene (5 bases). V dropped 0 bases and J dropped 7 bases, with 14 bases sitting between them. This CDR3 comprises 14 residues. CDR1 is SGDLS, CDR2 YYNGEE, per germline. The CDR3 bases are TGTGCCAGCAGCGTAGGGTACTTACCGGGGGAGCAGTACTTC. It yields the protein CASSVGYLPGEQYF.

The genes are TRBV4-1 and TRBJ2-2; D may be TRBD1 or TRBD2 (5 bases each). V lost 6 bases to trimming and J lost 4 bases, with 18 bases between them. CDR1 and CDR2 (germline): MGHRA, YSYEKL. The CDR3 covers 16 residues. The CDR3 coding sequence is TGCGCCAGCAGTGGCGGAACGGGGCGACCCACCGGGGAGCTGTTTTTT. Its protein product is CASSGGTGRPTGELFF.

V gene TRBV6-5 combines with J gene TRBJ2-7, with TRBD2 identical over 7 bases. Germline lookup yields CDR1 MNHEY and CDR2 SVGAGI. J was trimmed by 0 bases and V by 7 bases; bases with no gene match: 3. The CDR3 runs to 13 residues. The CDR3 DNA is TGTGCCAGCACCGCTAGCGGCTCCTACGAGCAGTACTTC. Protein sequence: CASTASGSYEQYF.

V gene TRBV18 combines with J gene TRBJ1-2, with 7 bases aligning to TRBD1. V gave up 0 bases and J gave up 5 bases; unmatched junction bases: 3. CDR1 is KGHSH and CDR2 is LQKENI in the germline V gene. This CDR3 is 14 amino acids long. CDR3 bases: TGTGCCAGCTCACCACCGACAGGGAGGTATGGCTACACCTTC. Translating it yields CASSPPTGRYGYTF.

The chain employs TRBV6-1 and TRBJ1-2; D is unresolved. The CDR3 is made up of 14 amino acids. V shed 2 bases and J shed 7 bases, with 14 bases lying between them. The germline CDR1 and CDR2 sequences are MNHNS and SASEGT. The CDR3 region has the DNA TGTGCCAGCAGTGAAAGGACCAACCTGGGTGGCTACACCTTC. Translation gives CASSERTNLGGYTF.

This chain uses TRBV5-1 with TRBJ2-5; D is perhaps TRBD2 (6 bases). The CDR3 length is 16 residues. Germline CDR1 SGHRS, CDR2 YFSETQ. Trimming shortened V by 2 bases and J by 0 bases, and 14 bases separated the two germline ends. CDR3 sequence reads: CASSFEGTLNQETQYF. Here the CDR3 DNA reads TGCGCCAGCAGCTTCGAGGGGACTTTGAACCAAGAGACCCAGTACTTC.

The CDR3 reads CASSKKWGTDTQYF. For the CDR3, the DNA is TGTGCCAGCAGCAAAAAATGGGGGACAGATACGCAGTATTTT. The V call is TRBV7-8, the J call TRBJ2-3, with D perhaps assigned TRBD1 or TRBD2 (5 bases each). V was pared by 5 bases and J by 3 bases, with 12 bases between. The germline gives CDR1 SGHVS, CDR2 FQNEAQ. The CDR3 has 14 amino acids.

The CDR3 DNA is TGCGCCAGCAGCGGACGGGGGCCCACAGATACGCAGTATTTT. Translating gives CASSGRGPTDTQYF. The chain links TRBV5-1 to TRBJ2-3; D possibly matches TRBD1 or TRBD2 (6 bases each). This CDR3 spans 14 amino acids. Germline-derived CDR1 and CDR2 are SGHRS and YFSETQ. The V and J ends lost 4 bases and 2 bases respectively, with 11 bases between them.

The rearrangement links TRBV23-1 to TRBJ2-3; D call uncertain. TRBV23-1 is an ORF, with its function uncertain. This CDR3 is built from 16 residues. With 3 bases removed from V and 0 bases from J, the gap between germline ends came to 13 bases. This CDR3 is CASSQSAAPSTDTQYF. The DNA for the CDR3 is TGCGCCAGCAGTCAGTCGGCGGCCCCTAGCACAGATACGCAGTATTTT.

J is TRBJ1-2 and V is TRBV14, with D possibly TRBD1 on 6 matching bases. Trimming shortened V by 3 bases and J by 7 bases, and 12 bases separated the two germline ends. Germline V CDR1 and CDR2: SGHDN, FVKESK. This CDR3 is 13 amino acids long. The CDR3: CASSHAGVIGYTF. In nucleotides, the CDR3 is TGTGCCAGCAGCCATGCAGGGGTAATTGGCTACACCTTC.